The 27 T cell receptor beta chains below all came from one sample that was sequenced in a study of CD8 T cells in ankylosing spondylitis. TCRdb reprocessed the 5' RACE reads via MiXCR and lists one record per CDR3 protein. The table has some 200,000 distinct CDR3 sequences, roughly 13% seen once. The specimen sequenced was blood, either unsorted or a sorted T cell fraction (not recorded which). These receptors were obtained from a male donor with ankylosing spondylitis or in good health (not recorded which).

This sequence joins TRBV7-8 and TRBJ2-5; D gene ambiguous. Trimming cost V 5 bases and J 0 bases, with 13 bases left between them. Germline values: CDR1 SGHVS, CDR2 FQNEAQ. The length of the CDR3 is 15 residues. The CDR3 nucleotides are TGTGCCAGCAGCCCTCACCAGGAGTACCAAGAGACCCAGTACTTC. Translation gives CASSPHQEYQETQYF.

This clonotype showed up just a few times. J is TRBJ2-5 and V is TRBV14; D is perhaps TRBD1 (6 bases). V was clipped by 4 bases and J by 7 bases, with 10 bases between them. This CDR3 is built from 12 residues. CDR1 is SGHDN and CDR2 is FVKESK in the germline V gene. The CDR3 is CASSRQTGTQYF. The CDR3 nucleotides read TGTGCCAGCAGCCGGCAGACAGGGACCCAGTACTTC.

Only a few counts were recorded for this clonotype. The V gene is TRBV20-1, the J gene TRBJ1-1, with D uncertain. The V end lost 5 bases, the J end lost 1 base, and 14 bases lay between the germline ends. The germline V gene has CDR1 DFQATT and CDR2 SNEGSKA (reference sequence). This CDR3 spans 14 amino acids. The CDR3 DNA reads as TGCAGTGCTCGGACGGCGACCCCGAACACTGAAGCTTTCTTT. It translates to CSARTATPNTEAFF.

The sample holds a few counts of this clonotype. V and J are TRBV3-1 and TRBJ2-7, with 8 bases fitting TRBD2. CDR1 and CDR2 from the germline V gene are LGHDT and YNNKEL (reference sequence). The CDR3 covers 16 residues. The ends lost 0 bases at V and 5 bases at J; junction bases unmatched: 9. The CDR3 protein is CASSQEAGVLRNEQYF. DNA of the CDR3: TGTGCCAGCAGCCAAGAAGCGGGGGTCCTTCGGAACGAGCAGTACTTC.

The CDR3, as DNA: TGTGCCAGCAGCTCCTTAGGCCGTACGGGACAGTACTCCTACAATGAGCAGTTCTTC. The encoded protein is CASSSLGRTGQYSYNEQFF. The chain links TRBV11-1 to TRBJ2-1; TRBD1 matches 7 bases. The CDR3 is 19 residues long. Germline V gives CDR1 SGHAT, CDR2 FQDESV (reference sequence). The ends lost 4 bases at V and 0 bases at J; junction bases unmatched: 15.

This clonotype was found many times. V usage is TRBV4-1 and J usage is TRBJ1-5, with 7 bases aligning to TRBD1. This CDR3 comprises 15 residues. The germline V gene has CDR1 MGHRA and CDR2 YSYEKL. The junction had 1 base not matched to a gene; V was cut back by 0 bases and J by 2 bases. Here the CDR3 reads CASSQEGGGNQPQHF. The CDR3, as DNA: TGCGCCAGCAGCCAAGAAGGGGGCGGCAATCAGCCCCAGCATTTT.

This clonotype was seen a few times. The rearrangement links TRBV30 to TRBJ2-5; 11 bases line up with TRBD2. In germline, CDR1 is GTSNPN, CDR2 SVGIG (reference sequence). V lost 3 bases to trimming and J lost 1 base; unmatched junction nucleotides: 7. The CDR3 extends over 16 amino acids. The CDR3 bases are TGTGCCTGGAGCGGGGGGACTAGCGGACTCCAAGAGACCCAGTACTTC. This encodes CAWSGGTSGLQETQYF.

Only a few counts were recorded for this clonotype. V usage is TRBV25-1 and J usage is TRBJ2-5, with a possible D match to TRBD2 (5 bases). V gave up 3 bases and J gave up 1 base, with 9 bases separating them. CDR3 length: 14 residues. Germline V gene sequence: CDR1 MGHDK, CDR2 SYGVNS. DNA of the CDR3: TGTGCCAGCAGTGACACTAGAGTCCAAGAGACCCAGTACTTC. Translated: CASSDTRVQETQYF.

The chain employs TRBV12-3 or TRBV12-4 and TRBJ1-2; TRBD1 might be the D (6 bases). This CDR3 region has 16 residues. V was clipped by 0 bases and J by 5 bases, with 16 bases between them. The CDR3 here is CASSLAFQGQGYGYTF. In DNA form, the CDR3 reads TGTGCCAGCAGTTTAGCGTTTCAGGGTCAGGGGTATGGCTACACCTTC.

The rearrangement links TRBV27 to TRBJ2-1, with 12 bases aligning to TRBD1. V lost 2 bases to trimming and J lost 10 bases; unmatched junction nucleotides: 9. In germline, CDR1 is MNHEY, CDR2 SMNVEV (reference sequence). This CDR3 is 16 amino acids long. The CDR3 DNA reads TGTGCCAGCAGTTTACCCGGGACAGGGGGCGAGGGGGAGCAGTTCTTC. This codes for CASSLPGTGGEGEQFF.

Only a few counts were recorded for this clonotype. This CDR3 reads CASSPVPSQETQYF. The DNA of the CDR3 is TGTGCCAGCAGCCCGGTCCCCTCCCAAGAGACCCAGTACTTC. The V and J genes are TRBV7-9 and TRBJ2-5; D unclear. Germline-derived CDR1 and CDR2 are SEHNR and FQNEAQ (reference sequence). This CDR3 has 14 amino acids. V was shortened by 5 bases and J by 1 base, with 11 bases between the two germline ends.

The chain joins TRBV12-3 or TRBV12-4 to TRBJ2-1; no definite D call. V lost 2 bases and J 7 bases, leaving 9 bases between the germline ends. This CDR3 is built from 13 residues. DNA for the CDR3: TGTGCCAGCAGTTTATCCCCTAAGAATGAGCAGTTCTTC. Its translation: CASSLSPKNEQFF.

This clonotype was observed a handful of times. The J gene is TRBJ1-1, the V gene TRBV10-3; TRBD1 matches at 8 bases. Germline CDR1 reads ENHRY; CDR2 reads SYGVKD. The CDR3 has 14 amino acids. V lost 2 bases to trimming and J lost 5 bases; unmatched junction nucleotides: 4. CDR3 bases: TGTGCCATCAGTGAGATGCGGACAGGGACTGAAGCTTTCTTT. Amino acids: CAISEMRTGTEAFF.

Many counts were recorded for this clonotype. The J gene is TRBJ2-2, the V gene TRBV11-3; 9 nucleotides agree with TRBD2. The V gene's germline CDR1 is SGHNT and CDR2 YENEEA. This CDR3 has 22 residues. V lost 1 base to trimming and J lost 6 bases; unmatched junction nucleotides: 24. In DNA form, the CDR3 reads TGTGCCAGCAGCTTAGGTGGGGGATGGCGGGAGGGCCTCGATCTTTCTCCCGGGGAGCTGTTTTTT. Translated: CASSLGGGWREGLDLSPGELFF.

This clonotype has a handful of counts. For the CDR3, the DNA is TGTGCCAGCAGCTTAGCGGAACTAGCGGGACAAGAGACCCAGTACTTC. Amino acids: CASSLAELAGQETQYF. This chain links TRBV7-8 with TRBJ2-5, with 10 bases fitting TRBD2. The germline CDR1 and CDR2 sequences are SGHVS and FQNEAQ. The CDR3 runs to 16 residues. V dropped 0 bases and J dropped 2; count of bases not matched to a gene: 3.

The chain joins TRBV18 to TRBJ2-3, with 10 bases matching TRBD2. Germline loops: CDR1 KGHSH, CDR2 LQKENI. The CDR3 covers 15 residues. Losses at the gene ends were 3 bases for V and 11 bases for J; bases not matched to a gene: 11. CDR3 in amino acids: CASSPPAGGLHRQYF. The CDR3 bases are TGTGCCAGCTCACCCCCAGCGGGGGGGCTTCATCGGCAGTATTTT.

CDR3: CASTHRRQAQETQYF. In DNA, the CDR3 is TGTGCCAGCACTCACAGAAGACAGGCTCAAGAGACCCAGTACTTC. The chain links TRBV2 to TRBJ2-5; perhaps TRBD1 as D (6 bases). V lost 7 bases and J 2 bases, leaving 17 bases between the germline ends. Per germline, CDR1 SNHLY and CDR2 FYNNEI. This CDR3 is 15 amino acids long.

This chain uses TRBV12-3 or TRBV12-4 with TRBJ2-7, with 8 bases identical to TRBD1. The V gene end was trimmed by 6 bases and the J gene end by 0 bases; junction bases not matched to a gene: 7. The CDR3 contains 15 residues. The CDR3 spells CASSLYRGSSYEQYF. In nucleotides, the CDR3 is TGTGCCAGCAGCCTATACAGGGGGAGCTCCTACGAGCAGTACTTC.

This clonotype turned up a few times. V gene TRBV11-3 combines with J gene TRBJ2-2; D gene ambiguous. Germline CDR1 and CDR2: SGHNT and YENEEA. The CDR3 is 17 residues long. The V end was cut by 4 bases, the J end by 5 bases, with 20 bases between. CDR3 sequence (DNA): TGTGCCAGCAGCTCCACAGTGGTTGGCTTACGGACCGGGGAGCTGTTTTTT. Translated: CASSSTVVGLRTGELFF. Filled out from reference TRBV11-3 and TRBJ2-2, the complete variable domain reads EAGVVQSPRYKIIEKKQPVAFWCNPISGHNTLYWYLQNLGQGPELLIRYENEEAVDDSQLPKDRFSAERLKGVDSTLKIQPAELGDSAVYLCASSSTVVGLRTGELFFGEGSRLTVL.

This sequence joins TRBV7-9 and TRBJ2-1; D may be TRBD1 or TRBD2 (5 bases each). V gave up 4 bases and J gave up 4 bases, with 14 bases separating them. CDR1 is SEHNR and CDR2 is FQNEAQ in the germline V gene (reference sequence). CDR3 length: 15 residues. The DNA of the CDR3 is TGTGCCAGCAGCTCAACCCAGGGAGTGTACAATGAGCAGTTCTTC. It is translated as CASSSTQGVYNEQFF.

The V gene is TRBV27, the J gene TRBJ2-5, with D tentatively TRBD2 (5 bases). The CDR3 is 14 amino acids. V lost 5 bases to trimming and J lost 0 bases, with 10 bases between them. Germline assignment: CDR1 MNHEY and CDR2 SMNVEV (reference sequence). The CDR3 DNA follows: TGTGCCAGCAGTCCTCCGGGGTACCAAGAGACCCAGTACTTC. Translation gives CASSPPGYQETQYF.

This clonotype was seen a few times. The chain has TRBV4-1 and TRBJ1-1; 11 nucleotides align to TRBD1. Germline CDR1 MGHRA, CDR2 YSYEKL. The CDR3 sequence is 14 residues long. V was pared by 3 bases and J by 8 bases, with 5 bases of the junction left unmatched. As DNA, the CDR3 is TGCGCCAGCAGCCACGAGGGGACAGGGGGGGAAGCTTTCTTT. Protein: CASSHEGTGGEAFF.

This clonotype was seen a handful of times. The chain recombines TRBV19 with TRBJ2-1; 7 nucleotides line up with TRBD2. The CDR3 contains 16 residues. The germline V gene has CDR1 LNHDA and CDR2 SQIVND (reference sequence). The junction had 10 bases not matched to a gene; V was cut back by 1 base and J by 7 bases. CDR3 sequence reads: CASSIGGSLGGNEQFF. CDR3 DNA: TGTGCCAGTAGTATAGGTGGCTCCCTGGGAGGGAATGAGCAGTTCTTC.

This clonotype was seen many times. V usage is TRBV2 and J usage is TRBJ2-7; D gene uncertain. CDR3 length: 13 amino acids. CDR1 and CDR2 (germline): SNHLY, FYNNEI. The V and J ends lost 1 base and 4 bases respectively, with 8 bases between them. CDR3 residues: CASSEGQHYEQYF. CDR3 nucleotide sequence: TGTGCCAGCAGTGAAGGCCAGCATTACGAGCAGTACTTC. Supplemented by reference TRBV2 and TRBJ2-7, the full variable domain reads EPEVTQTPSHQVTQMGQEVILRCVPISNHLYFYWYRQILGQKVEFLVSFYNNEISEKSEIFDDQFSVERPDGSNFTLKIRSTKLEDSAMYFCASSEGQHYEQYFGPGTRLTVT.

CDR3 DNA: TGTGCCAGCAGTGAAATTGAGACTAGTCCCACAGATACGCAGTATTTT. Translated: CASSEIETSPTDTQYF. This chain joins TRBV2 and TRBJ2-3; D possibly corresponds to TRBD2 (6 bases). Looked up from germline, CDR1 is SNHLY and CDR2 is FYNNEI. V lost 2 bases and J lost 2, with 14 bases in between. This CDR3 region has 16 residues.

The V call is TRBV5-1, the J call TRBJ1-4; D not certain. The CDR3 has 16 amino acids. The ends were cut back, 2 bases at V and 8 bases at J, with 19 bases in the middle. The V gene's germline CDR1 is SGHRS and CDR2 YFSETQ. The CDR3 DNA reads as TGCGCCAGCAGCTTTACGGGCTGGGAAGGAAACGAAAAACTGTTTTTT. This sequence encodes CASSFTGWEGNEKLFF.

This clonotype was found a few times. The rearrangement joins TRBV20-1 to TRBJ1-1, with D possibly being TRBD1 (5 bases). CDR1 and CDR2 from the germline V gene are DFQATT and SNEGSKA (reference sequence). The CDR3 is 14 amino acids. The V gene lost 3 bases and the J gene lost 7 bases, with 18 bases spanning the gap. CDR3 protein: CSASQYPLGGEAFF. The CDR3 DNA sequence: TGCAGTGCTAGCCAATACCCGCTGGGGGGTGAAGCTTTCTTT.